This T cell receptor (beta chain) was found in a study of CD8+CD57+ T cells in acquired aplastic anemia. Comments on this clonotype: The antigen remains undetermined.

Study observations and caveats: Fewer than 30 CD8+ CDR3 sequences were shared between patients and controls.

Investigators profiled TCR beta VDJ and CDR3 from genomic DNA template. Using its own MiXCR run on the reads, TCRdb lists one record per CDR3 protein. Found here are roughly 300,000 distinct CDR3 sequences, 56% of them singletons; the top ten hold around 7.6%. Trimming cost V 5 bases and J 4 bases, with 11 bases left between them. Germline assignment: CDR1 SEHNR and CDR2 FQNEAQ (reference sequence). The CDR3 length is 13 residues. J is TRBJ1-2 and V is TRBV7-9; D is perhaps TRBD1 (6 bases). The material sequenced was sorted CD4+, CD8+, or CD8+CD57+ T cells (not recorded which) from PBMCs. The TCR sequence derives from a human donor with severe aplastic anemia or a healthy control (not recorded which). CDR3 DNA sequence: TGTGCCAGCAGCACAGGGTCGTTCTATGGCTACACCTTC. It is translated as CASSTGSFYGYTF.